This entry is about one TCR beta chain. Its antigen remains unidentified. This entry comes from a study of monozygotic twins with cystic fibrosis. On the study more broadly: With about 15 PCR cycles, barcoded libraries came from about 3.2 micrograms of fragmented DNA.

The CDR3 spans 16 residues. V shed 5 bases, J shed 5 bases, and the junction held 6 bases outside the gene matches. CDR1 and CDR2 from the germline V gene are MNHEY and SMNVEV (reference sequence). Study-level findings and limits: Nucleotide-identical clonotype sharing was significantly higher within monozygotic CF twin pairs than between unrelated CF individuals. V usage most resembled the co-twin in 13 of 16 pairs. Median Simpson clonality of approximately 0.009 suggested naive T cells predominated.

Assay: immunoSEQ multiplex PCR; the TCRdb copy retains only in-frame clones and omits some. Of 32,000 or so clones listed, more than 90% are singletons. The sample comprised blood. This TCR came from a girl aged 2 to 9 with cystic fibrosis. The chain joins TRBV27 to TRBJ2-7; the match to TRBD2 covers 16 bases. The CDR3 sequence is CASSPGLAGGPHEQYF. CDR3 DNA sequence: TGTGCCAGCAGTCCGGGACTAGCGGGAGGGCCTCACGAGCAGTACTTC.